The clone carrying this TCR beta chain qualifies as medium-sized. This sample is drawn from a study of graft-versus-host responses after intestinal transplantation. Study as a whole: Recipients got multivisceral, liver-intestinal, or isolated intestinal transplants. Anti-thymocyte globulin induction, then tacrolimus and steroids for around 3 years, went to all recipients.

The plating included approximately 200,000 irradiated, violet-dye-labeled stimulator cells together with approximately 200,000 CFSE-labeled responder cells. Sequenced by immunoSEQ multiplex PCR; TCRdb stores in-frame clones only, minus some. Of approximately 9,800 clones listed, roughly 34% are singletons. This clonotype was obtained from a human patient who received an intestinal transplant. The source material was alloreactive CD8+ T cells from a mixed lymphocyte reaction culture, sampled before intestinal transplant. Stated subset: CFSE-low proliferating T cells sorted from roughly six-day pre-transplant mixed lymphocyte reaction (GvH or HvG direction).

The CDR3 loop reads CASSVASGATNEKLFF. In nucleotides, the CDR3 is TGTGCCAGCAGCGTAGCGAGCGGTGCAACTAATGAAAAACTGTTTTTT. V usage is TRBV9 and J usage is TRBJ1-4; D not certain. The CDR3 has 16 amino acids. Looked up from germline, CDR1 is SGDLS and CDR2 is YYNGEE. V dropped 0 bases and J dropped 0 bases, with 9 bases sitting between them.